These T cell receptor beta chains were read from a single sample in a study of monozygotic twins with inflammatory bowel disease. TCRdb processed the 5' RACE reads again and assigns one entry to each CDR3 protein, with no DNA. This table holds about 160,000 distinct CDR3 sequences. Sequencing input: blood. These receptors all stem from a human donor with ulcerative colitis or Crohn's disease, or a healthy co-twin of an affected twin (not recorded which). Both conserved end residues are part of each CDR3.

V	J	CDR3
TRBV6-2/TRBV6-3	TRBJ2-7	CASSYDGIPYEQYF
TRBV5-1	TRBJ2-7	CASSLDSLSYEQYF
TRBV7-3	TRBJ2-1	CASSLGQSNEQFF
TRBV19	TRBJ2-2	CASSTPGLNTGELFF
TRBV11-3	TRBJ1-1	CASSLRAVTEAFF
TRBV12-3/TRBV12-4	TRBJ1-6	CASSLRPDSPLHF
TRBV6-5	TRBJ2-7	CASSYSNGAEGYEQYF
TRBV19	TRBJ1-1	CASSSGQQGSEAFF
TRBV11-2	TRBJ2-1	CASRRGTSVLGNEQFF
TRBV5-1	TRBJ1-2	CASSLEPGQIYGYTF
TRBV7-9	TRBJ1-1	CASSTGTENTEAIF
TRBV20-1	TRBJ2-7	CSASRQGTANEQYF
TRBV28	TRBJ2-1	CASSSTSGRTYNEQFF
TRBV5-1	TRBJ2-1	CASSLVLAGGYNEQFF